Listed below are T cell receptor beta chains from one sample, sequenced in a study of human T cells and chemical hapten exposure. TCRdb reanalysed the RACE reads using MiXCR and keeps one entry per CDR3 protein. The sample holds around 110,000 distinct CDR3 sequences; roughly 12% are singletons and the top ten take over 1.1%. The specimen was whole blood, collected in connection with sensitization to the hapten diphenylcyclopropenone (DPC). All receptors derive from a woman aged 50 to 60 with alopecia areata. Some clones in this sample may be carry-over from other donors' samples. The CDR3 runs from the conserved cysteine through the conserved F or W. The D gene is left open where the match is weak. Size values are once, few and many counts, or a class for expanded clones, and some rows have none.

J gene,D gene,clone size,V gene,CDR3 DNA,CDR3 protein
TRBJ1-1,NA,NA,TRBV2,TGTGCCAGCAGTGAAGAAAGGACATTGAACACTGAAGCTTTCTTT,CASSEERTLNTEAFF
TRBJ2-5,NA,NA,TRBV20-1,TGCAGTGCCCCTGCCTCGACCATTGGGACCCAGTACTTC,CSAPASTIGTQYF
TRBJ2-5,NA,NA,TRBV7-6,TGTGCCAGCAGCTTGGCAAGACACCTTCAAGAGACCCAGTACTTC,CASSLARHLQETQYF
TRBJ2-7,NA,few,TRBV4-2,TGTGCCAGCAGCCAAGAGCGATTAGAGGCCCTCTCCTACGAGCAGTACTTC,CASSQERLEALSYEQYF
TRBJ1-5,TRBD1,NA,TRBV11-2,TGTGCCAGCAGATCCACAGGGGCAAGCAATCAGCCCCAGCATTTT,CASRSTGASNQPQHF
TRBJ1-1,NA,many,TRBV25-1,TGTGCCAGCAAGCCCCCTGGGAGGGGGACTGAAGCTTTCTTT,CASKPPGRGTEAFF
TRBJ1-5,NA,many,TRBV20-1,TGCAGTGCCGACCACCTAGATCGCCCCCAGCATTTT,CSADHLDRPQHF
TRBJ2-2,TRBD1,NA,TRBV4-3,TGCGCCAGCAGCCACGGCAACAGGGGGCGTAGGTCCGGGGAGCTGTTTTTT,CASSHGNRGRRSGELFF
TRBJ1-1,NA,many,TRBV10-2,TGCGCCAGCAGTGAGCCCCCGGGATTGAACACTGAAGCTTTCTTT,CASSEPPGLNTEAFF
TRBJ1-6,NA,NA,TRBV6-5,TGTGCCAGCAGTTACTCGGGCCAGGCGGGGGATAATTCACCCCTCCACTTT,CASSYSGQAGDNSPLHF
TRBJ2-3,NA,many,TRBV11-2,TGTGCCAGCAGCTTGGGGTGGAGGGTCCCCCCAGGGACGCAGTATTTT,CASSLGWRVPPGTQYF
TRBJ1-1,NA,few,TRBV29-1,TGCAGCGGCGAACGGGAGATGGCTTTCTTT,CSGEREMAFF
TRBJ1-6,NA,NA,TRBV28,TGTGCCAGCACAGAGATTTATAATTCACCCCTCCACTTT,CASTEIYNSPLHF
TRBJ1-1,NA,many,TRBV6-2/TRBV6-3,TGTGCCAGCAGTTACTCCAAGAGTGAGGGCAGGACTGAAGCTTTCTTT,CASSYSKSEGRTEAFF
TRBJ2-3,NA,few,TRBV7-2,TGTGCCAGCAGCTTAAGCTACACAGATACGCAGTATTTT,CASSLSYTDTQYF
TRBJ1-1,NA,few,TRBV9,TGTGCCAGCAGCGCAGCCCCAGTGAGCACTGAAGCTTTCTTT,CASSAAPVSTEAFF
TRBJ2-3,TRBD1,NA,TRBV10-3,TGTGCCAACGGACAGGGCACAGATACGCAGTATTTT,CANGQGTDTQYF
TRBJ2-7,TRBD1,NA,TRBV20-1,TGCAGTGTTATACGACAGGGGCTCTCCGAGCAGTACTTC,CSVIRQGLSEQYF
TRBJ1-1,TRBD1,many,TRBV20-1,TGCAGTGCCACGACAGGGGGTCGGTACACTGAAGCTTTCTTT,CSATTGGRYTEAFF
TRBJ2-1,NA,NA,TRBV11-2,TGTGCCAGCAGCCCAACAACTACCCCCTCCTACAATGAGCAGTTCTTC,CASSPTTTPSYNEQFF
TRBJ1-3,NA,many,TRBV7-9,TGTGCCAGCAGCCCACCCCTCGCGACTCAGGATGTCTCTGGAAACACCATATATTTT,CASSPPLATQDVSGNTIYF
TRBJ2-3,NA,NA,TRBV29-1,TGCAGCGCCCCCCCTCCCTTCGCTAGCACAGATACGCAGTATTTT,CSAPPPFASTDTQYF
TRBJ2-3,TRBD2,few,TRBV5-1,TGCGCCAGCAGCTTTCAAGCGGGAGTTACTGATACGCAGTATTTT,CASSFQAGVTDTQYF
TRBJ2-3,TRBD2,many,TRBV7-8,TGTGCCAGCAGCTTAGCGTCTAGCGGGGGTACAGATACGCAGTATTTT,CASSLASSGGTDTQYF
TRBJ1-2,TRBD1,NA,TRBV28,TGTGCCAGCAGTTACTCGACAGGGAGTGGCTACACCTTC,CASSYSTGSGYTF
TRBJ2-7,NA,few,TRBV7-8,TGTGCCAGCAGCGCCCGGGGAGCTCTGAGCTCCTACGAGCAGTACTTC,CASSARGALSSYEQYF
TRBJ1-1,TRBD1,NA,TRBV18,TGTGCCAGCTCACCAAGAGAGGGGGCGCTTGACACTGAAGCTTTCTTT,CASSPREGALDTEAFF
TRBJ1-5,NA,NA,TRBV12-3/TRBV12-4,TGTGCCAGCAGTTTAGCCAAGGACCGATATCAGCCCCAGCATTTT,CASSLAKDRYQPQHF
TRBJ2-5,NA,NA,TRBV29-1,TGCAGCATCCGTAGGGGGTACCAAGAGACCCAGTACTTC,CSIRRGYQETQYF
TRBJ1-1,NA,NA,TRBV3-1,TGTGCCAGCAGCCTCAATTGGCGGTCTGAAGCTTTCTTT,CASSLNWRSEAFF
TRBJ1-1,NA,NA,TRBV29-1,TGCAGCGTTTTCCAGAAGAACACTGAAGCTTTCTTT,CSVFQKNTEAFF
TRBJ2-7,NA,few,TRBV7-8,TGTGCCAGCAGCCCATGGGACCGATCAAGCGGCTACGAGCAGTACTTC,CASSPWDRSSGYEQYF
TRBJ2-2,NA,NA,TRBV20-1,TGCAGTGCTAGAGATCACAGGCAGGGGAGCACCGGGGAGCTGTTTTTT,CSARDHRQGSTGELFF
TRBJ2-5,NA,NA,TRBV7-2,TGTACCAGCAGCTTAGCTTCTTTTTTGACAGGGAGGACGGGTGAGACCCAGTACTTC,CTSSLASFLTGRTGETQYF
TRBJ2-1,TRBD2,NA,TRBV19,TGTGCCAGTAGTATTACGCATGCGGTCACTAGCGGGAGAAACATCAATGAGCAGTTCTTC,CASSITHAVTSGRNINEQFF
TRBJ1-1,NA,few,TRBV4-2,TGTGCCAGCAGCCAAAACACTGAAGCTTTCTTT,CASSQNTEAFF
TRBJ1-4,TRBD1,NA,TRBV28,TGTGCCAGCACGCTAAGGGGTCGGGACAGGGGGCGTACTAATGAAAAACTGTTTTTT,CASTLRGRDRGRTNEKLFF
TRBJ2-1,TRBD1,NA,TRBV7-2,TGTGCCAGCAGCTTAAGGTGGGACAGGGTGAGCAATGAGCAGTTCTTC,CASSLRWDRVSNEQFF
TRBJ1-1,TRBD1,few,TRBV3-1,TGTGCCAGCAGCCTTTCGGACAGGGGCATTAACACTGAAGCTTTCTTT,CASSLSDRGINTEAFF
TRBJ2-7,NA,few,TRBV6-6,TGTGCCAGCAGTGACTGGGACGAACACTACGAGCAGTACTTC,CASSDWDEHYEQYF
TRBJ2-3,TRBD1,few,TRBV6-6,TGTGCCAGCAGTTCCCCAGGGGGAGATACGCAGTATTTT,CASSSPGGDTQYF
TRBJ2-2,NA,NA,TRBV5-1,TGCGCCAGCAGCTCCGATACAGGGAGCACCGGGGAGCTGTTTTTT,CASSSDTGSTGELFF